The text below deals with one T cell receptor beta chain. TCRdb's copy holds only in-frame clones and misses some; the assay was immunoSEQ multiplex PCR. The sample yields approximately 19,000 clones, 75% to 85% seen once. With no exception, relapse followed autologous stem cell transplantation in all patients, and brentuximab vedotin exposure varied. The data originate from a study of PD-1 blockade in classical Hodgkin lymphoma. Trimming stripped 6 bases from V and 4 bases from J, with 21 bases between. CDR3 length: 16 amino acids. CDR1 and CDR2 (germline): LNHDA, SQIVND (reference sequence). This clonotype was sampled from a human donor with classical Hodgkin lymphoma. The V call is TRBV19, the J call TRBJ1-2, with a possible D match to TRBD1 (5 bases). The source was peripheral blood mononuclear cells (PBMCs), collected before the second cycle of nivolumab. CDR3 residues: CASSIGGGSFPYGYTF. In nucleotides, the CDR3 is TGTGCCAGTAGCATCGGGGGGGGGAGCTTCCCCTATGGCTACACCTTC.